This TCR beta chain is drawn from a study of T cell responses to AZD1222 COVID-19 vaccine. Findings of the study overall: Possibly, clonal diversity was underestimated; donors were largely white British and included more females. Within unmutated variant regions lay the reported targets of nearly half of spike-specific TCRs.

Assay: immunoSEQ multiplex PCR; the TCRdb copy retains only in-frame clones and omits some. The top ten hold less than 3.5% of the sample, which has some 120,000 clones, roughly nine tenths seen once. Second doses were pooled across both intervals (about 4 or about 12 weeks). This CDR3 spans 16 amino acids. The V end was cut by 4 bases, the J end by 9 bases, with 23 bases between. Germline lookup yields CDR1 SGHTS and CDR2 YDEGEE. Turning to this clone: Its cognate antigen is unknown.

This sequence was found in an adult who received the AZD1222 COVID-19 vaccine. This chain connects TRBV5-8 to TRBJ1-5; D may be TRBD1 (6 bases). Sequencing was performed on peripheral blood, taken 28 days after the second AZD1222 dose. The CDR3 coding sequence is TGTGCCAGCAGCCCCGGTAAGGGGGGCCTGAGGGGGCCCCAGCATTTT. Translated: CASSPGKGGLRGPQHF.